The present entry profiles one T cell receptor (beta chain) with its context. Its antigen is unknown. Base quality data are lacking; no much larger clone is found one base away. Receptor amplification or capture employed 5' RACE. For sequencing, an Illumina HiSeq 2500 was employed. A second PCR of roughly 7 to 12 cycles was run with a J-beta primer mix and a sample-barcoded 5' primer. Each TCR beta cDNA molecule received a unique molecular identifier from a template-switch 5' adaptor carrying 12 random nucleotides. At least 2.5 million CDR3-containing paired-end reads were obtained from each sample. All of the RNA was converted into first-strand cDNA using the Mint cDNA synthesis kit, with a TRBC-specific oligonucleotide serving as the primer. Following uracil-DNA glycosylase treatment, a first 18-cycle PCR with universal primers M1SS and BC2_uni_R was performed on all cDNA. In the authors' own workflow: For normalization, 1 million high-quality reads were randomly selected from each sample, with every read carrying a distinct molecular identifier. Reads with shared molecular identifiers were discarded instead of being binned into consensus sequences. MiTCR, run with a Q25 quality threshold and the strictest error-elimination algorithm, handled CDR3 identification, clonotype clustering and error correction. A nonparametric unseen species model with Euler transformation was used to estimate lower-bound total TCR beta diversity. TCRdb passed the public sequencing reads through fastp at Q25 and MiXCR, retaining productive beta sequences. When rows share a CDR3 protein, they turn into one entry using the most common DNA and genes. These V and J calls rely on TCRdb rather than the paper's analysis. In all, the sample holds roughly 1,500,000 distinct CDR3 sequences, and approximately 42% of those were seen once. The ten largest clones add up to approximately 7.9% of the sample.

The roughly 38 donors, aged about 6 to 95 years, were systemically healthy Caucasian individuals from Russia. Around 10 milliliters of peripheral blood were collected from each donor into EDTA-treated Vacutainer tubes. PBMCs were isolated by Ficoll-Paque density-gradient centrifugation, with at least 6.5 million obtained per sample. Total RNA, at least 5 micrograms per sample, was extracted from PBMCs with Trizol reagent. For every donor, an aliquot of PBMCs went through flow cytometry to measure the percentages of naive CD45RAhigh/CD27high T cells. Looking up the germline V gene yields CDR1 SGHTA and CDR2 FQGNSA. V is pared back by 4 bases and J by 5 bases, with 13 bases lying between the germline termini. The cysteine opens and the phenylalanine closes a CDR3 of 14 amino acids. Only the CDR3 region is kept as DNA, spanning 42 bases read in frame from base 1. The data belong to a study of blood T cells in healthy people across ages (dated by TCRdb to between 2014 and 2016). About the full investigation: In model experiments, template switching captured roughly one uniquely barcoded TCR beta cDNA molecule for every two T cells. The study measured age-related changes in TCR beta repertoire diversity using deep sequencing normalized with unique cDNA molecular identifiers. The donors were split into four age groups: young (average 16 years), middle-aged (around 37), aged (62) and long-lived (about 82). To avoid experimental bias, donors of different ages were randomly spread across the sequencing lanes. Using the same blood draw, the study looked at two additional independent replicas of 1 million unique cDNA reads for two donors, one aged 18 to 30 and the other aged 80 or older. Findings and caveats that apply to the study as a whole: Since profiling was done on bulk unsorted PBMCs, naive and antigen-experienced compartments could not be conclusively compared. There was a strong correlation between observed TCR beta diversity and the percentage of naive T cells measured by flow cytometry. Compared with the aged group, the long-lived group had more naive CD4+ T cells, fewer expanded clones and increased TCR diversity, suggesting age selection. Estimates of total diversity based on one million sequenced T cells were considered lower bounds and underestimates. The CMV infection status of donors was not known, potentially confounding age-related changes in expanded clonotypes. Observed TCR beta diversity per million T cells fell roughly linearly with age, and a significant reduction was already apparent by age around 39.

The sample consisted of blood. The chain is encoded by TRBV7-2 joined to TRBJ2-3; TRBD2 could be the D gene, as 5 bases match. The clonotype was recovered from a young woman in good health. The DNA sequence is TGTGCCAGCAGCTGGGCGGGTATCGGAGATACGCAGTATTTT. Its amino acids are CASSWAGIGDTQYF.